These 31 T cell receptor beta chains were all obtained from the same sample, sequenced in a study of blood T cell repertoires in COVID-19. Generated by immunoSEQ multiplex PCR, the TCRdb table keeps only in-frame clones and is missing some. The sample includes roughly 170,000 clones, around 80% of them seen just once. The sequenced sample consisted of PBMCs or T cells enriched from blood (not recorded which). These receptors were taken from a woman in her forties or fifties in a cohort exposed to, infected with or recovered from COVID-19 (not recorded which).

The chain carries TRBV7-9 and TRBJ2-1, with D possibly being TRBD2 (5 bases). V gave up 5 bases and J gave up 6 bases, with 17 bases separating them. CDR1 is SEHNR, CDR2 FQNEAQ, per germline (reference sequence). The CDR3 consists of 15 residues. CDR3 loop: CASSQSRGYANEQFF. The CDR3 DNA sequence: TGTGCCAGCAGCCAAAGCCGGGGTTACGCCAATGAGCAGTTCTTC. Full variable domain (remainder filled in from reference TRBV7-9 and TRBJ2-1): DTGVSQNPRHKITKRGQNVTFRCDPISEHNRLYWYRQTLGQGPEFLTYFQNEAQLEKSRLLSDRFSAERPKGSFSTLEIQRTEQGDSAMYLCASSQSRGYANEQFFGPGTRLTVL.

This chain connects TRBV5-4 to TRBJ2-1; perhaps TRBD2 as D (7 bases). CDR3 length: 14 residues. CDR1 and CDR2 (germline): SGHNT, YYREEE (reference sequence). V lost 1 base to trimming and J lost 9 bases, with 14 bases between them. The CDR3 loop reads CASSLRGGRSEQFF. The CDR3, as DNA: TGTGCCAGCAGCTTGAGGGGGGGCAGGAGTGAGCAGTTCTTC. Full variable domain (missing parts from reference TRBV5-4 and TRBJ2-1): ETGVTQSPTHLIKTRGQQVTLRCSSQSGHNTVSWYQQALGQGPQFIFQYYREEENGRGNFPPRFSGLQFPNYSSELNVNALELDDSALYLCASSLRGGRSEQFFGPGTRLTVL.

The genes are TRBV24-1 and TRBJ2-5; 9 bases are a match to TRBD2. The CDR3 sequence is 14 residues long. Unmatched junction bases numbered 2, after V lost 5 bases and J lost 2 bases. Germline values: CDR1 KGHDR, CDR2 SFDVKD. The CDR3 bases are TGTGCCACCAGTGTAGCGGGAGTTCAAGAGACCCAGTACTTC. It encodes CATSVAGVQETQYF.

J is TRBJ2-5 and V is TRBV19; 7 nucleotides line up with TRBD2. The CDR3 is made up of 15 amino acids. The junction had 14 bases not matched to a gene; V was cut back by 9 bases and J by 4 bases. Germline CDR1 and CDR2: LNHDA and SQIVND (reference sequence). CDR3 sequence (DNA): TGTGCCAGCAATGACGGGACTACCAAAGGAGAGACCCAGTACTTC. This translates into CASNDGTTKGETQYF.

The chain joins TRBV12-3 or TRBV12-4 to TRBJ1-4; possibly TRBD1 for D (6 bases). Trimming removed 3 bases from V and 11 bases from J, with 7 bases in between. This CDR3 comprises 11 residues. For the CDR3, the DNA is TGTGCCAGCAGTTTTGGACAGAAACTGTTTTTT. It specifies CASSFGQKLFF.

The CDR3 reads CASSFGTGTYEQYF. Here the CDR3 DNA reads TGCGCCAGCAGCTTCGGGACAGGGACCTACGAGCAGTACTTC. V usage is TRBV5-1 and J usage is TRBJ2-7, with 9 bases lining up with TRBD1. Germline loops: CDR1 SGHRS, CDR2 YFSETQ. The CDR3 covers 14 residues. Losses at the gene ends were 2 bases for V and 2 bases for J; bases not matched to a gene: 2.

The chain links TRBV19 to TRBJ2-7; weak D call: TRBD1 (6 bases). Trimming took off 10 bases at V and 0 bases at J, with 13 bases between the two ends. CDR3 length: 13 amino acids. CDR1 is LNHDA and CDR2 is SQIVND in the germline V gene (reference sequence). The CDR3 loop reads CATGAGDSYEQYF. The CDR3 DNA sequence: TGTGCCACCGGGGCAGGGGACTCCTACGAGCAGTACTTC. Using reference TRBV19 and TRBJ2-7 for the parts outside the CDR3, the full variable domain is DGGITQSPKYLFRKEGQNVTLSCEQNLNHDAMYWYRQDPGQGLRLIYYSQIVNDFQKGDIAEGYSVSREKKESFPLTVTSAQKNPTAFYLCATGAGDSYEQYFGPGTRLTVT.

This clone has a single count. The CDR3 DNA reads TGTGCCAGTAGTATTCTCCGGGGAAGCAATCAGCCCCAGCATTTT. Encoded protein: CASSILRGSNQPQHF. This chain joins TRBV19 and TRBJ1-5; no firm D call. Trimming shortened V by 3 bases and J by 1 base, and 10 bases separated the two germline ends. This CDR3 has 15 residues. Germline CDR1 reads LNHDA; CDR2 reads SQIVND (reference sequence).

This clone was detected only once. CDR3 sequence (DNA): TGTGCCAGCAGTTTATCGGTTTCGAGCCATGAGCAGTTCTTC. Its translation: CASSLSVSSHEQFF. The chain combines TRBV27 with TRBJ2-1; D call uncertain. Germline-derived CDR1 and CDR2 are MNHEY and SMNVEV (reference sequence). This CDR3 has 14 residues. The V end was cut by 0 bases, the J end by 8 bases, with 11 bases between.

The chain uses TRBV24-1 and TRBJ2-3; D call uncertain. Germline CDR1 reads KGHDR; CDR2 reads SFDVKD. This CDR3 contains 16 residues. Trimming shortened V by 3 bases and J by 4 bases, and 16 bases separated the two germline ends. In DNA, the CDR3 is TGTGCCACCAGTGATGCTTCAGGAAGCCTCGCAGATACGCAGTATTTT. Translation: CATSDASGSLADTQYF.

The chain links TRBV9 to TRBJ2-7; 8 bases map to TRBD1. The CDR3 sequence is 15 residues long. With V trimmed by 3 bases and J by 7 bases, 12 bases remained unmatched. The V gene's germline CDR1 is SGDLS and CDR2 YYNGEE. The CDR3: CASSAEGQGRGEQYF. Here the CDR3 DNA reads TGTGCCAGCAGCGCAGAAGGACAGGGTAGGGGGGAGCAGTACTTC.

The chain has TRBV7-9 and TRBJ2-7; 8 nucleotides agree with TRBD2. Germline CDR1 reads SEHNR; CDR2 reads FQNEAQ (reference sequence). The ends lost 4 bases at V and 2 bases at J; junction bases unmatched: 13. The CDR3 loop spans 17 amino acids. The CDR3 region is CASSSRQPSGFPYEQYF. CDR3 DNA sequence: TGTGCCAGCAGCTCCCGCCAGCCTAGCGGGTTCCCCTACGAGCAGTACTTC.

The chain combines TRBV5-6 with TRBJ2-5; TRBD2 agrees at 9 bases. CDR3 length: 15 amino acids. Germline V gene lookup returns CDR1 SGHDT and CDR2 YYEEEE. V shed 5 bases, J shed 1 base, and the junction held 6 bases outside the gene matches. CDR3 nucleotides: TGTGCCAGCAGACACAGCGGGAGGCTCCAAGAGACCCAGTACTTC. This codes for CASRHSGRLQETQYF. The variable domain in full, completed from reference TRBV5-6 and TRBJ2-5, reads DAGVTQSPTHLIKTRGQQVTLRCSPKSGHDTVSWYQQALGQGPQFIFQYYEEEERQRGNFPDRFSGHQFPNYSSELNVNALLLGDSALYLCASRHSGRLQETQYFGPGTRLLVL.

The chain joins TRBV9 to TRBJ1-1, with D possibly matching TRBD1 (6 bases). V lost 3 bases and J lost 5, with 14 bases in between. The CDR3 loop spans 14 amino acids. Germline V CDR1 and CDR2: SGDLS, YYNGEE. The CDR3 DNA reads as TGTGCCAGCAGCGGGCTAACAGGGATGACTGAAGCTTTCTTT. This encodes CASSGLTGMTEAFF.

The gene calls are TRBV7-9 and TRBJ1-3; no reliable D call. V lost 2 bases and J 2 bases, leaving 10 bases between the germline ends. In germline, CDR1 is SEHNR, CDR2 FQNEAQ (reference sequence). The CDR3 has 15 amino acids. CDR3 nucleotides: TGTGCCAGCAGCTTACTTGAGTTGGCTGGAAACACCATATATTTT. Translated, it gives CASSLLELAGNTIYF. Drawing the rest from reference TRBV7-9 and TRBJ1-3, the complete variable domain is DTGVSQNPRHKITKRGQNVTFRCDPISEHNRLYWYRQTLGQGPEFLTYFQNEAQLEKSRLLSDRFSAERPKGSFSTLEIQRTEQGDSAMYLCASSLLELAGNTIYFGEGSWLTVV.

The chain recombines TRBV7-8 with TRBJ1-2; possibly TRBD1 for D (5 bases). Germline V gene sequence: CDR1 SGHVS, CDR2 FQNEAQ. The V gene lost 5 bases and the J gene lost 8 bases, with 21 bases spanning the gap. The CDR3 is made up of 15 amino acids. The CDR3 reads CASSLYAKGPSGYTF. The DNA for the CDR3 is TGTGCCAGCAGCCTCTACGCGAAGGGGCCCAGCGGCTACACCTTC.

The rearrangement uses TRBV5-6 and TRBJ1-5, with D possibly matching TRBD1 (5 bases). Germline V gives CDR1 SGHDT, CDR2 YYEEEE. Trimming cost V 2 bases and J 7 bases, with 16 bases left between them. The CDR3 contains 15 residues. The CDR3 loop reads CASSFRGTAPQPQHF. The DNA for the CDR3 is TGTGCCAGCAGCTTCCGGGGGACCGCCCCACAGCCCCAGCATTTT.

The chain joins TRBV11-2 to TRBJ1-1; D is perhaps TRBD1 (5 bases). Germline CDR1 SGHAT, CDR2 FQNNGV. Trimming shortened V by 5 bases and J by 0 bases, and 16 bases separated the two germline ends. This CDR3 has 16 amino acids. The chain's CDR3 is CASSRPGGRLNTEAFF. The CDR3 DNA sequence: TGTGCCAGCAGCCGGCCGGGGGGTAGACTGAACACTGAAGCTTTCTTT.

The chain couples TRBV7-3 to TRBJ2-4; a weak D match, TRBD2 (5 bases). Looked up from germline, CDR1 is SGHTA and CDR2 is FQGTGA. This CDR3 is built from 12 residues. V was clipped by 2 bases and J by 8 bases, with 7 bases between them. CDR3 sequence: CASSLPGDIQYF. DNA for the CDR3: TGTGCCAGCAGCTTACCCGGGGACATTCAGTACTTC.

The chain links TRBV29-1 to TRBJ1-1; D call uncertain. CDR1 and CDR2 from the germline V gene are SQVTM and ANQGSEA. V was pared by 6 bases and J by 6 bases, with 20 bases between. The CDR3 loop spans 14 amino acids. Here the CDR3 reads CSVWSAGFRPEAFF. The DNA for the CDR3 is TGCAGCGTCTGGTCGGCAGGATTTAGGCCTGAAGCTTTCTTT.

This clone was picked up one time. This chain uses TRBV4-1 with TRBJ1-5, with 7 bases that match TRBD1. The CDR3 has 17 residues. CDR1 and CDR2 from the germline V gene are MGHRA and YSYEKL. J lost 2 bases, V lost 1 base, and 8 bases had no gene match. DNA of the CDR3: TGCGCCAGCAGCCAAGGTGGCAGGGGGAAGGGCAATCAGCCCCAGCATTTT. It encodes CASSQGGRGKGNQPQHF.

Points on this clone: Other DNA sequences in the sample encode the same CDR3. The CDR3 nucleotides are TGTGCCAGCAGTTCTAACTCCTACGAGCAGTACTTC. It encodes CASSSNSYEQYF. The rearrangement joins TRBV27 to TRBJ2-7; no definite D call. CDR1 and CDR2 (germline): MNHEY, SMNVEV (reference sequence). This CDR3 region has 12 residues. Trimming took off 4 bases at V and 0 bases at J, with 4 bases between the two ends.

The chain has TRBV3-1 (or the pseudogene TRBV3-2) and TRBJ2-1, with TRBD2 matching 15 bases. V gave up 4 bases and J gave up 7 bases; unmatched junction bases: 5. This CDR3 is built from 16 residues. CDR1 and CDR2 (germline): LGHDT, YNNKEL (reference sequence). The DNA for the CDR3 is TGTGCCAGCAGCCGCGGACTAGCGGGAGGGGGTAATGAGCAGTTCTTC. Residues: CASSRGLAGGGNEQFF.

V gene TRBV7-3 combines with J gene TRBJ2-7; the D gene is possibly TRBD1 (6 bases). The CDR3 sequence is 13 residues long. Germline assignment: CDR1 SGHTA and CDR2 FQGTGA. The ends were cut back, 4 bases at V and 2 bases at J, with 9 bases in the middle. CDR3 nucleotides: TGTGCCAGCAGCTCAGGGGCAGCCTACGAGCAGTACTTC. Translated, it gives CASSSGAAYEQYF.

This clone was counted a single time. V usage is TRBV27 and J usage is TRBJ2-7; 9 bases fit TRBD1. The CDR3 covers 16 residues. Germline trimming cut 6 bases from V and 4 bases from J; bases unmatched to any gene: 13. Germline CDR1 reads MNHEY; CDR2 reads SMNVEV (reference sequence). The CDR3 region is CASSREGTGRFYEQYF. In DNA, the CDR3 is TGTGCCAGCAGCAGGGAAGGGACAGGGAGGTTTTACGAGCAGTACTTC.

CDR3 nucleotide sequence: TGTGCCAGCGGGGATGCGGGAGTCCATTATGAGCAGTTCTTC. Its protein product is CASGDAGVHYEQFF. The chain carries TRBV28 and TRBJ2-1, with 7 bases identical to TRBD2. The CDR3 consists of 14 residues. Germline assignment: CDR1 MDHEN and CDR2 SYDVKM. V lost 8 bases to trimming and J lost 8 bases; unmatched junction nucleotides: 12.

The gene calls are TRBV28 and TRBJ1-1; D is unclear. Germline V lookup: CDR1 MDHEN, CDR2 SYDVKM. The CDR3 is made up of 12 amino acids. Trimming took off 3 bases at V and 2 bases at J, with 4 bases between the two ends. CDR3 bases: TGTGCCAGCAGTTTGAGAAACACTGAAGCTTTCTTT. The encoded protein is CASSLRNTEAFF.

The chain uses TRBV10-2 and TRBJ1-2; 9 nucleotides agree with TRBD1. Germline CDR1 WSHSY, CDR2 SAAADI. V shed 6 bases, J shed 5 bases, and the junction held 4 bases outside the gene matches. The CDR3 runs to 13 residues. The CDR3 region has the DNA TGCGCCAGCAGCCCCGGGACAGGGTATGGCTACACCTTC. Translation gives CASSPGTGYGYTF.

The chain combines TRBV5-5 with TRBJ2-7, with TRBD1 matching over 7 bases. CDR1 SGHKS and CDR2 YYEKEE come from the germline V gene (reference sequence). V shed 2 bases and J 1 base; nucleotides not matched to a gene: 12. There are 17 residues in the CDR3. The CDR3: CASSFGTEVSYSYEQYF. DNA for the CDR3: TGTGCCAGCAGCTTCGGGACAGAGGTCTCCTATTCCTACGAGCAGTACTTC.

The genes are TRBV2 and TRBJ2-5, with 8 bases lining up with TRBD1. Germline lookup yields CDR1 SNHLY and CDR2 FYNNEI. The trim removed 6 bases at V and 2 bases at J, leaving 5 bases unmatched. The CDR3 runs to 14 residues. CDR3 in DNA: TGTGCCAGCAGGAGAGGGACAGGACAAGAGACCCAGTACTTC. Translating it yields CASRRGTGQETQYF.

The chain combines TRBV24-1 with TRBJ2-7; weak D call: TRBD1 (5 bases). The ends were cut back, 4 bases at V and 5 bases at J, with 14 bases in the middle. Germline-derived CDR1 and CDR2 are KGHDR and SFDVKD. This CDR3 contains 14 residues. The CDR3 DNA follows: TGTGCCACCAGTGAGACAGCAGATAAGAACGAGCAGTACTTC. Amino acids: CATSETADKNEQYF.